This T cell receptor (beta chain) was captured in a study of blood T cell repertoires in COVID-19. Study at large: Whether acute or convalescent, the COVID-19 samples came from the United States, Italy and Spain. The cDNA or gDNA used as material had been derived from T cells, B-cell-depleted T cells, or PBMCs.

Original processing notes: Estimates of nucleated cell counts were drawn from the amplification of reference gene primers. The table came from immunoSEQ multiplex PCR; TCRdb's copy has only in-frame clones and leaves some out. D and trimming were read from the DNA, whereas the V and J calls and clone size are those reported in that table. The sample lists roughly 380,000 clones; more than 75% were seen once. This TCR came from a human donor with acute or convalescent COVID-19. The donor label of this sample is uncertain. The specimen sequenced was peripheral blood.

CDR3 DNA: TGTGCCAGCAGCACCGAGTGGGGGGGGCTGCACTGGGAGCAGTTCTTC. Protein: CASSTEWGGLHWEQFF. This rearrangement joins TRBV5-6 to TRBJ2-1, with D maybe TRBD2 (7 bases). The germline gives CDR1 SGHDT, CDR2 YYEEEE. This CDR3 has 16 amino acids. V was trimmed by 4 bases and J by 10 bases, leaving 24 bases between them.